These 26 T cell receptor beta chains originate from one sample sequenced in a study. Tregs were sorted as CD4+CD25+CD127-/low cells. TCRdb used MiXCR to reprocess the 5' RACE reads, holding one entry per CDR3 protein. Seen here are over 25,000 distinct CDR3 sequences, over 25% observed once, and the top ten hold less than 2.5%. The sequencing sample was made of tumor-infiltrating Tregs sorted from the breast tumor. The receptors come from a female donor with breast cancer.

Ten or more counts support this clonotype. The rearrangement joins TRBV12-3 or TRBV12-4 to TRBJ1-2; D may be TRBD1 (5 bases). V was trimmed by 5 bases and J by 8 bases, leaving 18 bases between them. CDR3 length: 14 residues. CDR3 sequence: CASSTKPGPWGYTF. CDR3 in DNA: TGTGCCAGCAGTACAAAACCGGGGCCGTGGGGCTACACCTTC.

This sequence joins TRBV9 and TRBJ2-1; TRBD2 matches at 7 bases. CDR3 length: 15 residues. Per the germline V gene, CDR1 is SGDLS and CDR2 is YYNGEE. The V and J ends lost 4 bases and 0 bases, in that order; junction bases with no gene match: 4. The CDR3 region is CASSLSGISYNEQFF. The CDR3 region has the DNA TGTGCCAGCAGCCTAAGCGGGATCTCCTACAATGAGCAGTTCTTC.

This clonotype occurred a few times. The chain recombines TRBV19 with TRBJ1-2, with unresolved D. This CDR3 spans 16 amino acids. The V end lost 5 bases, the J end lost 2 bases, and 18 bases lay between the germline ends. CDR1 and CDR2 (germline): LNHDA, SQIVND (reference sequence). The CDR3: CASSPPRGKGNYGYTF. For the CDR3, the DNA is TGTGCCAGTAGTCCGCCCCGAGGTAAAGGGAACTATGGCTACACCTTC.

There are many counts of this clonotype. This chain uses TRBV7-8 with TRBJ2-7, with 8 bases that match TRBD1. Per germline, CDR1 SGHVS and CDR2 FQNEAQ. V shed 5 bases and J 0 bases; nucleotides not matched to a gene: 6. This CDR3 has 15 residues. The CDR3 DNA follows: TGTGCCAGCAGCGCCGGGACAGGCCGCTCCTACGAGCAGTACTTC. It yields the protein CASSAGTGRSYEQYF.

V is TRBV11-1 and J is TRBJ1-1, with D possibly TRBD1 on 5 matching bases. The CDR3 totals 14 residues. V lost 2 bases and J lost 4, with 11 bases in between. The germline CDR1 and CDR2 sequences are SGHAT and FQDESV (reference sequence). The DNA for the CDR3 is TGTGCCAGCAGCTTACCCGGCGGGGGCACTGAAGCTTTCTTT. This codes for CASSLPGGGTEAFF. Using reference TRBV11-1 and TRBJ1-1 for the parts outside the CDR3, the full variable domain is EAEVAQSPRYKITEKSQAVAFWCDPISGHATLYWYRQILGQGPELLVQFQDESVVDDSQLPKDRFSAERLKGVDSTLKIQPAELGDSAMYLCASSLPGGGTEAFFGQGTRLTVV.

This chain uses TRBV7-9 with TRBJ1-5; 7 nucleotides align to TRBD1. The end of the DNA fits TRBJ2-3 better, so the J call may be wrong. This CDR3 region has 19 residues. The germline CDR1 and CDR2 sequences are SEHNR and FQNEAQ (reference sequence). CDR3 protein: CASSLHGPDRAHSNQPQYF. The CDR3 DNA reads as TGTGCCAGCAGCTTACATGGTCCCGACAGGGCACATAGCAATCAGCCCCAGTATTTT.

J is TRBJ2-5 and V is TRBV7-3; 9 positions match TRBD2. CDR1 and CDR2 (germline): SGHTA, FQGTGA. The CDR3 consists of 17 residues. V trimming: 5 bases; J trimming: 0 bases; junction bases outside the gene matches: 10. The CDR3, as DNA: TGTGCCAGCAGCGCATGGAGCGGGAGGCCGTACCAAGAGACCCAGTACTTC. Translating it yields CASSAWSGRPYQETQYF.

This clonotype was observed many times. This chain links TRBV10-3 with TRBJ2-3, with no clear D. The V gene's germline CDR1 is ENHRY and CDR2 SYGVKD. The CDR3 totals 14 residues. Trimming pared 4 bases from V and 0 bases from J, leaving 8 bases between. This chain's CDR3 is CAISGLTSTDTQYF. The CDR3 DNA reads as TGTGCCATCAGTGGGTTGACCAGCACAGATACGCAGTATTTT.

This clonotype was detected only a few times. The gene calls are TRBV12-3 or TRBV12-4 and TRBJ2-7; 10 bases fit TRBD2. V was clipped by 9 bases and J by 0 bases; unmatched bases: 2. The CDR3 runs to 13 residues. CDR3 region: CASGLAVSYEQYF. In DNA form, the CDR3 reads TGTGCCAGTGGACTAGCGGTCTCCTACGAGCAGTACTTC.

The rearrangement joins TRBV6-5 to TRBJ2-7; the D gene is possibly TRBD1 (5 bases). V was cut by 8 bases and J by 3 bases, with 11 bases left in between. CDR3 size: 12 residues. CDR1 and CDR2 from the germline V gene are MNHEY and SVGAGI. Here the CDR3 reads CASAGQGYEQYF. The CDR3 DNA is TGTGCCAGCGCCGGGCAGGGCTACGAGCAGTACTTC.

The CDR3 loop reads CASRRGGLVVDTQYF. The DNA of the CDR3 is TGTGCCAGCAGACGGGGGGGACTAGTGGTAGATACGCAGTATTTT. The chain uses TRBV7-2 and TRBJ2-3; 8 bases match TRBD2. In germline, CDR1 is SGHTA, CDR2 FQGNSA. The V and J ends lost 6 bases and 5 bases, in that order; junction bases with no gene match: 10. This CDR3 is 15 amino acids long.

The gene calls are TRBV7-9 and TRBJ1-1; 7 bases fit TRBD1. The ends lost 3 bases at V and 1 base at J; junction bases unmatched: 2. This CDR3 is 14 amino acids long. Germline CDR1 is SEHNR and CDR2 is FQNEAQ (reference sequence). The CDR3: CASSLGQWNTEAFF. In nucleotides, the CDR3 is TGTGCCAGCAGCTTGGGACAGTGGAACACTGAAGCTTTCTTT.

This clonotype was recorded only once. The chain links TRBV7-3 to TRBJ1-1; 10 bases align to TRBD1. Germline V lookup: CDR1 SGHTA, CDR2 FQGTGA. The J segment lost 9 bases and the V segment lost 4 bases, leaving 8 bases of the junction unmatched. The CDR3 is 14 amino acids. Here the CDR3 DNA reads TGTGCCAGCAGCTCGACAGGGGGCGGTAGGAAAGCTTTCTTT. Protein sequence: CASSSTGGGRKAFF.

This sequence joins TRBV29-1 and TRBJ2-3, with a tentative D call TRBD1 (6 bases). CDR1 SQVTM and CDR2 ANQGSEA come from the germline V gene. Trimming removed 5 bases from V and 1 base from J, with 13 bases in between. The CDR3 is made up of 14 amino acids. CDR3 nucleotide sequence: TGCAGCGTTCTCCGGGACATAGGCACAGATACGCAGTATTTT. Translation gives CSVLRDIGTDTQYF.

This clonotype was observed a few times. Given a much more abundant clone one base away, this may be a read error. The CDR3 is CSVGLLNTEAFF. For the CDR3, the DNA is TGCAGCGTCGGCCTTTTGAACACTGAAGCTTTCTTT. The chain carries TRBV29-1 and TRBJ1-1; no firm D call. The CDR3 spans 12 residues. From germline, CDR1 is SQVTM and CDR2 ANQGSEA. V was clipped by 6 bases and J by 0 bases, with 8 bases between them.

In its sample, this clonotype was seen many times. V and J are TRBV6-5 and TRBJ2-1; 10 bases are shared with TRBD2. The V segment lost 5 bases and the J segment 1 base; nucleotides outside the gene matches: 5. The germline V gene encodes CDR1 MNHEY and CDR2 SVGAGI. This CDR3 has 16 residues. CDR3 loop: CASSASSGSSYNEQFF. The CDR3 bases are TGTGCCAGCAGTGCGTCTAGCGGGAGTTCCTACAATGAGCAGTTCTTC.

This clonotype was detected ten times or more. The J gene is TRBJ2-7, the V gene TRBV29-1; D remains unclear. This CDR3 has 15 residues. Germline-derived CDR1 and CDR2 are SQVTM and ANQGSEA. Between the trimmed V and J ends, which lost 4 bases and 0 bases, there was a span of 16 bases. DNA of the CDR3: TGCAGCGTTGGGGCAGTTGGCGACCCCTCCTACGAGCAGTACTTC. Amino acids: CSVGAVGDPSYEQYF.

For this clonotype: This may arise from a read error, as a much more abundant clone is one base away. This chain links TRBV20-1 with TRBJ2-1; D unresolved. The germline gives CDR1 DFQATT, CDR2 SNEGSKA (reference sequence). The V and J ends lost 6 bases and 6 bases respectively, with 18 bases between them. The CDR3 is made up of 14 amino acids. The CDR3 DNA follows: TGCAGTGCCAGCCAGCGCCGTCGGGTCAATGAGCAGTTCTTC. Translation gives CSASQRRRVNEQFF.

The chain carries TRBV11-3 and TRBJ1-1, with D perhaps matching TRBD1 (5 bases). V gave up 8 bases and J gave up 5 bases, with 12 bases separating them. CDR3 length equals 12 residues. Germline V lookup: CDR1 SGHNT, CDR2 YENEEA. CDR3: CASPLGDTEAFF. The CDR3 nucleotides read TGTGCCAGCCCCTTGGGGGATACTGAAGCTTTCTTT. The full variable domain, in which reference TRBV11-3 and TRBJ1-1 provide the parts outside the CDR3, is EAGVVQSPRYKIIEKKQPVAFWCNPISGHNTLYWYLQNLGQGPELLIRYENEEAVDDSQLPKDRFSAERLKGVDSTLKIQPAELGDSAVYLCASPLGDTEAFFGQGTRLTVV.

Note on this clonotype: A read error is likely, as this CDR3 ends without the conserved phenylalanine or tryptophan. The V call is TRBV9, the J call TRBJ1-1; 9 bases map to TRBD1. Germline loops: CDR1 SGDLS, CDR2 YYNGEE. V shed 2 bases, J shed 5 bases, and the junction held 4 bases outside the gene matches. CDR3 length equals 14 residues. Here the CDR3 reads CASSVGQGGTEAFL. In nucleotides, the CDR3 is TGTGCCAGCAGCGTGGGACAGGGAGGGACTGAAGCTTTCCTT.

Of note for this clonotype: A read error may be the cause here, since a much bigger clone is one base away. The chain is built from TRBV20-1 and TRBJ2-1; 7 positions match TRBD1. The CDR3 runs to 15 residues. CDR1 DFQATT and CDR2 SNEGSKA come from the germline V gene (reference sequence). After removal of 8 bases from V and 7 bases from J, the junction contained 17 bases not matched to a gene. This CDR3 reads CSTIKGAVGQNEQFF. The CDR3 coding sequence is TGCAGTACTATCAAGGGGGCTGTTGGACAGAATGAGCAGTTCTTC.

The table lists this clonotype with many counts. The V and J genes are TRBV12-3 or TRBV12-4 and TRBJ2-1; 8 nucleotides align to TRBD2. Germline trimming cut 7 bases from V and 10 bases from J; bases unmatched to any gene: 12. The CDR3 consists of 14 residues. The CDR3 sequence is CASIGGRLLGEQFF. The CDR3, as DNA: TGTGCCAGCATTGGCGGGAGGCTCCTTGGCGAGCAGTTCTTC.

This clonotype turned up a few times. J is TRBJ2-7 and V is TRBV20-1; D may be TRBD1 or TRBD2 (5 bases each). CDR1 and CDR2 from the germline V gene are DFQATT and SNEGSKA (reference sequence). This CDR3 region has 13 residues. Trimming took 0 bases from V and 2 from J, leaving 8 bases between them. In DNA form, the CDR3 reads TGCAGTGCTAGAGATGTGGGGGCCTACGAGCAGTACTTC. This translates into CSARDVGAYEQYF.

In the case of this clonotype: Given a much more abundant clone one base away, this may be a read error. V is TRBV20-1 and J is TRBJ1-4; perhaps TRBD1 as D (5 bases). Germline V lookup: CDR1 DFQATT, CDR2 SNEGSKA (reference sequence). This CDR3 comprises 14 residues. Trimming stripped 6 bases from V and 5 bases from J, with 16 bases between. For the CDR3, the DNA is TGCAGTGCGGGACCGGGACGGAGAAATGAAAAACTGTTTTTT. This gives the protein CSAGPGRRNEKLFF.

In this sample, this clonotype turned up a few times. The CDR3 here is CASSQDGGGYTF. Here the CDR3 DNA reads TGTGCCAGCAGCCAGGACGGTGGCGGCTACACCTTC. J is TRBJ1-2 and V is TRBV11-2, with D unclear. The CDR3 is 12 amino acids. Deletions cut 5 bases from V and 8 bases from J, with 12 bases between. Germline V gives CDR1 SGHAT, CDR2 FQNNGV.

This sequence joins TRBV21-1 and TRBJ1-5. TRBV21-1 is a documented pseudogene. The CDR3 contains 15 residues. Written as DNA, the CDR3 is TGTGCCAGCAGCAAACCCTCCGGGGGCAATCAGCCCCAGCATTTT. It is translated as CASSKPSGGNQPQHF.